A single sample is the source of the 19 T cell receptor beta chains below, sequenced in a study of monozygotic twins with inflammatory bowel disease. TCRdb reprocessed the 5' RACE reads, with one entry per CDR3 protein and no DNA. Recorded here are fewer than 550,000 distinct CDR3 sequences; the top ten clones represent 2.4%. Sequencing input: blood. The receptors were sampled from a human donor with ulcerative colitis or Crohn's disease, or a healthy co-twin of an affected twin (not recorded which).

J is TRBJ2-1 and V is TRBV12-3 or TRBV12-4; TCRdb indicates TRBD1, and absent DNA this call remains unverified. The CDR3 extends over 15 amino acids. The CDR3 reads CASSFGGGLYNEQFF.

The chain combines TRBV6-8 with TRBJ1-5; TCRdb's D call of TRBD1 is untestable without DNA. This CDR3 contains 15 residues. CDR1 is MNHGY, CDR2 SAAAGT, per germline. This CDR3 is CASREQGANIQPQHF.

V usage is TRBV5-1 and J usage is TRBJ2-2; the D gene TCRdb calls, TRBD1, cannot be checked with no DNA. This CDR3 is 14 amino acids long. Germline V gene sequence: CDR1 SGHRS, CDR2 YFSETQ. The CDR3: CASSGQGAIGELFF.

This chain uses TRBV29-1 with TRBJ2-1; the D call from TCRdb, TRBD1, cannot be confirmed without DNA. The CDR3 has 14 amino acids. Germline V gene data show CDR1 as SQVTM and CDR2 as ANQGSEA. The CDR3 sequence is CSVLWPTGGREQFF.

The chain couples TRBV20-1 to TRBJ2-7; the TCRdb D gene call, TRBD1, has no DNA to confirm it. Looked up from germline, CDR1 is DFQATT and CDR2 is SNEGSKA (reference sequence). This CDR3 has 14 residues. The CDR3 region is CSATIRDRAYEQYF.

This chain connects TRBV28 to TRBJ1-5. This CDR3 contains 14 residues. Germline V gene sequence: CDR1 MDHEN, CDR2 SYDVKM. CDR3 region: CATTRGRSNQPQHF.

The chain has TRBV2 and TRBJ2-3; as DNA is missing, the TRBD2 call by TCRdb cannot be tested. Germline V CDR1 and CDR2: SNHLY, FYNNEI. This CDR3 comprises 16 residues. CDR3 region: CASSEWSTLSTDTQYF.

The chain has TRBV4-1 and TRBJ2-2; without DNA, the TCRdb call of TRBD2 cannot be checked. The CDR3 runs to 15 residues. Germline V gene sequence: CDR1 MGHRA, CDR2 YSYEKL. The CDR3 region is CASSQSSLSTGELFF.

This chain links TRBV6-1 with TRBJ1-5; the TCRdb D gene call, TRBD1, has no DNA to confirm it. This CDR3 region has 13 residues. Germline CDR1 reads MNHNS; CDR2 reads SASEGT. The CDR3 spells CASRGPLQSPQHF.

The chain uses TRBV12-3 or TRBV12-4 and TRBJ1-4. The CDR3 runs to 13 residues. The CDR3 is CASRWSSNEKLFF.

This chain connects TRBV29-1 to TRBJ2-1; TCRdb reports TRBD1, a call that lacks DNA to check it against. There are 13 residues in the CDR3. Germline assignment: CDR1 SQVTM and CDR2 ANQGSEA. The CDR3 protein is CSVGAVGGAEQFF.

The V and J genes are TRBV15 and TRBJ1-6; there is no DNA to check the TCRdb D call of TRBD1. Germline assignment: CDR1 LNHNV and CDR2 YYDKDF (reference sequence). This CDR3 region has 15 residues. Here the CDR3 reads CATSTLTGGNSPLHF. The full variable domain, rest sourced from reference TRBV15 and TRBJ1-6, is DAMVIQNPRYQVTQFGKPVTLSCSQTLNHNVMYWYQQKSSQAPKLLFHYYDKDFNNEADTPDNFQSRRPNTSFCFLDIRSPGLGDTAMYLCATSTLTGGNSPLHFGNGTRLTVT.

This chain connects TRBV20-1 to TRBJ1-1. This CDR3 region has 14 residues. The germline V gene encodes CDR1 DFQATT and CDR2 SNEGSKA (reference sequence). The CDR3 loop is CSAKDVRQYTEAFF.

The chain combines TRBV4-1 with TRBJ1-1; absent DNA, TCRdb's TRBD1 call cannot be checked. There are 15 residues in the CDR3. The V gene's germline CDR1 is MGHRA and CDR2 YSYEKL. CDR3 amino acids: CASSQDSGGETEAFF.

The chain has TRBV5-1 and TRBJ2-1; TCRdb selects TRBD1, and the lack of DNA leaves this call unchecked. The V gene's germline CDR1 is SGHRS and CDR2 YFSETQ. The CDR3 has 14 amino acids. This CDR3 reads CASSLAWGWDEQFF.

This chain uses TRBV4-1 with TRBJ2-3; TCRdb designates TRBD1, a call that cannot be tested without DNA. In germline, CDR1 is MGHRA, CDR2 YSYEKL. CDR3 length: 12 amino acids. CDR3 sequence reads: CASSQGPYTQYF.

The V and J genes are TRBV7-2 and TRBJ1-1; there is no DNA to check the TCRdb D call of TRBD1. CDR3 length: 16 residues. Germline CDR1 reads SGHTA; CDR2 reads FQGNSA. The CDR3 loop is CASSLRAGGLNTEAFF.

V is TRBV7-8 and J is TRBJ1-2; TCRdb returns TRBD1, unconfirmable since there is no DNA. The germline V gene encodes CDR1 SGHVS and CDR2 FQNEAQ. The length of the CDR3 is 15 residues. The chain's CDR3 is CASSLSGTAIYGYTF.

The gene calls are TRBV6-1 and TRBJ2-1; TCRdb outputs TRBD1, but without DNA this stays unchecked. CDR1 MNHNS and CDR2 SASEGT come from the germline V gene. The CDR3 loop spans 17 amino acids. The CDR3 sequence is CASSPALGTYSYNEQFF.